This T cell receptor (beta chain) was observed in a study of CD8 T cells in Susac syndrome. General study results and limits: The number of individuals included in the study's TCR sequencing and HLA analysis was acknowledged as relatively small.

RNA in amounts of about 0.5 to 1 ug was reverse transcribed with random hexamers. Amplification of TCR beta CDR3 across 54 Vbeta and 13 Jbeta was performed with immunoSEQ multiplex PCR. A single record per CDR3 protein comes from TCRdb applying MiXCR to the immunoSEQ multiplex PCR reads. Here the sample spans about 210,000 distinct CDR3 sequences, around 96% being singletons. About this clonotype itself: Its target is unknown.

The germline V gene has CDR1 SEHNR and CDR2 FQNEAQ (reference sequence). V was pared by 8 bases and J by 0 bases, with 14 bases between. The CDR3 is 14 amino acids. Sequencing of TCR beta, carried out with a high-throughput approach, was applied to CD8+ and CD4+ T cells from the blood. The study used treatment-naive patients who had stable or active relapsing-remitting disease as multiple sclerosis controls. The chain joins TRBV7-9 to TRBJ2-7, with D possibly being TRBD1 or TRBD2 (5 bases each). The source material was CD4+ T cells from PBMCs. The sequence was collected from a human donor with multiple sclerosis. CDR3 coding DNA: TGTGCCAGCGGCGCGACGGGGCCCTCCTACGAGCAGTACTTC. This sequence encodes CASGATGPSYEQYF.